This entry lists 18 T cell receptor beta chains sequenced from one sample in a study of T cells in Graves' hyperthyroidism and ophthalmopathy. Researchers amplified the TCR beta CDR3 regions from RNA transcripts. A first-round RT-PCR of the TCR CDR3 used the HTBI primer set. A single record per CDR3 protein comes from TCRdb applying MiXCR to the multiplex PCR reads. The sample records roughly 500,000 distinct CDR3 sequences, just over 45% being singletons. The sequencing sample was made of peripheral blood or thyroid tissue (not recorded which). Receptors originate from an adult woman with Graves' disease, either hyperthyroidism or ophthalmopathy (not recorded which).

This chain links TRBV7-9 with TRBJ1-1, with 7 bases aligning to TRBD1. The CDR3 has 16 residues. CDR1 and CDR2 from the germline V gene are SEHNR and FQNEAQ (reference sequence). V trimming: 5 bases; J trimming: 0 bases; junction bases outside the gene matches: 9. The DNA of the CDR3 is TGTGCCAGCAGCGCCGACAGGGCCCATCTGAACACTGAAGCTTTCTTT. This codes for CASSADRAHLNTEAFF. The entire variable domain, with the rest obtained from reference TRBV7-9 and TRBJ1-1, is as follows: DTGVSQNPRHKITKRGQNVTFRCDPISEHNRLYWYRQTLGQGPEFLTYFQNEAQLEKSRLLSDRFSAERPKGSFSTLEIQRTEQGDSAMYLCASSADRAHLNTEAFFGQGTRLTVV.

Many counts were recorded for this clonotype. CDR3 in amino acids: CASSTGLGETQYF. CDR3 DNA: TGTGCCAGCAGTACGGGACTAGGTGAGACCCAGTACTTC. The chain uses TRBV27 and TRBJ2-5, with TRBD2 matching 8 bases. CDR3 length: 13 amino acids. The J segment lost 5 bases and the V segment lost 5 bases, leaving 4 bases of the junction unmatched. From germline, CDR1 is MNHEY and CDR2 SMNVEV (reference sequence).

This clonotype was recorded at least ten times. This chain uses TRBV2 with TRBJ1-1; no definite D call. CDR1 and CDR2 (germline): SNHLY, FYNNEI. CDR3 length: 14 amino acids. The V end lost 7 bases, the J end lost 1 base, and 13 bases lay between the germline ends. Here the CDR3 DNA reads TGTGCCAGCATCCTAGACCGCCCGAACACTGAAGCTTTCTTT. Translating it yields CASILDRPNTEAFF.

CDR3 amino acids: CASSPKGLVSYGTDTQYF. For the CDR3, the DNA is TGTGCCAGCAGCCCGAAAGGACTAGTTTCCTACGGCACAGATACGCAGTATTTT. The V and J genes are TRBV11-2 and TRBJ2-3; 7 positions match TRBD2. This CDR3 contains 18 residues. Germline values: CDR1 SGHAT, CDR2 FQNNGV. Trimming cost V 5 bases and J 1 base; bases outside gene matches: 15.

This sequence joins TRBV10-3 and TRBJ1-1; D is perhaps TRBD1 (6 bases). CDR1 is ENHRY and CDR2 is SYGVKD in the germline V gene. The CDR3 has 15 amino acids. Trimming left V 1 base short and J 4 bases short, with 13 bases between. In nucleotides, the CDR3 is TGTGCCATCAGTGAGTTGAGGGGGAAAGGCACTGAAGCTTTCTTT. The encoded protein is CAISELRGKGTEAFF.

This chain joins TRBV2 and TRBJ1-5, with no clear D. This CDR3 region has 13 residues. The V gene's germline CDR1 is SNHLY and CDR2 FYNNEI. The V end lost 5 bases, the J end lost 14 bases, and 19 bases lay between the germline ends. CDR3 in amino acids: CASSYGEGGTEHF. The DNA for the CDR3 is TGTGCCAGCAGTTACGGGGAAGGCGGTACCGAGCATTTT.

This clonotype was seen ten or more times. The CDR3 here is CAISLTGGQNTEAFF. As DNA, the CDR3 is TGTGCCATCAGCCTCACAGGGGGCCAGAACACTGAAGCTTTCTTT. The rearrangement uses TRBV10-3 and TRBJ1-1; TRBD1 agrees at 9 bases. V lost 6 bases, J lost 1 base, and 6 bases stayed unmatched. The germline gives CDR1 ENHRY, CDR2 SYGVKD. CDR3 size: 15 residues.

The chain combines TRBV7-2 with TRBJ1-2; D is possibly TRBD1 (6 bases). Germline loops: CDR1 SGHTA, CDR2 FQGNSA. V shed 0 bases and J shed 6 bases, with 14 bases lying between them. CDR3 length equals 15 residues. The CDR3 coding sequence is TGTGCCAGCAGCTTAGCCGGGGGCAGCCGCGATGGCTACACCTTC. Translating it yields CASSLAGGSRDGYTF. Looking up the rest from reference TRBV7-2 and TRBJ1-2 gives the full variable domain: GAGVSQSPSNKVTEKGKDVELRCDPISGHTALYWYRQSLGQGLEFLIYFQGNSAPDKSGLPSDRFSAERTGGSVSTLTIQRTQQEDSAVYLCASSLAGGSRDGYTFGSGTRLTVV.

The V and J genes are TRBV25-1 and TRBJ1-5; D ambiguous. The V end lost 0 bases, the J end lost 6 bases, and 3 bases lay between the germline ends. Germline lookup yields CDR1 MGHDK and CDR2 SYGVNS. This CDR3 comprises 12 residues. The CDR3 region has the DNA TGTGCCAGCAGTGAATATGGTCAGCCCCAGCATTTT. Translation: CASSEYGQPQHF.

To note about this clonotype: Because the CDR3 is missing its conserved closing phenylalanine or tryptophan, this is likely a read error. The limits of the CDR3 on the DNA are not certain, so only TCRdb's listed CDR3 is given. This rearrangement joins TRBV6-1 to TRBJ1-6; TRBD1 is taken as the D call from the table, unchecked against the DNA. Germline loops: CDR1 MNHNS, CDR2 SASEGT. The CDR3 numbers 16 amino acids, ends counted. CDR3 in amino acids: CASRGVTGMHNSPLHL.

This chain joins TRBV7-9 and TRBJ2-5; TRBD2 agrees at 10 bases. CDR1 is SEHNR, CDR2 FQNEAQ, per germline (reference sequence). The CDR3 totals 15 residues. Unmatched junction bases numbered 11, after V lost 8 bases and J lost 5 bases. The chain's CDR3 is CASPRLAGAQETQYF. DNA for the CDR3: TGTGCCAGCCCCCGGCTAGCGGGAGCCCAGGAGACCCAGTACTTC.

The chain employs TRBV2 and TRBJ2-7, with 11 bases matching TRBD1. This CDR3 is 14 amino acids long. V shed 11 bases and J 2 bases; nucleotides not matched to a gene: 8. Germline V gene lookup returns CDR1 SNHLY and CDR2 FYNNEI. The chain's CDR3 is CARTGTGGTYEQYF. Here the CDR3 DNA reads TGTGCCCGAACCGGGACAGGGGGTACCTACGAGCAGTACTTC.

The rearrangement uses TRBV11-2 and TRBJ2-7; either TRBD1 or TRBD2 may fit D (5 bases each). The CDR3 totals 16 residues. Between the trimmed V and J ends, which lost 4 bases and 8 bases, there was a span of 24 bases. From germline, CDR1 is SGHAT and CDR2 FQNNGV. CDR3 residues: CASSSRGRGGPGKQYF. The CDR3 region has the DNA TGTGCCAGCAGCTCTAGGGGCCGAGGAGGCCCGGGGAAGCAGTACTTC.

On this clonotype: Compared with germline, one end of the junction differs, possibly owing to a read error. V is TRBV11-2 and J is TRBJ2-2, with 10 bases aligning to TRBD1. This CDR3 has 15 residues. Germline assignment: CDR1 SGHAT and CDR2 FQNNGV. CDR3 sequence reads: CASSAGTGDTGKLFF. Here the CDR3 DNA reads TGTGCCAGCAGCGCCGGGACAGGGGACACCGGGAAGCTGTTTTTT.

The gene calls are TRBV2 and TRBJ1-5, with D perhaps matching TRBD1 (6 bases). Germline lookup yields CDR1 SNHLY and CDR2 FYNNEI. V was clipped by 8 bases and J by 7 bases, with 36 bases between them. The length of the CDR3 is 20 residues. CDR3 sequence reads: CASGSEGTPVGEERQQPQHF. CDR3 bases: TGTGCCAGCGGTTCCGAGGGGACACCCGTCGGGGAGGAGCGCCAGCAGCCCCAGCATTTT.

The V and J genes are TRBV7-7 and TRBJ2-7, with D perhaps matching TRBD1 (5 bases). The V end was cut by 6 bases, the J end by 3 bases, with 12 bases between. Germline lookup yields CDR1 SSHAT and CDR2 FNYEAQ (reference sequence). The CDR3 extends over 13 amino acids. The CDR3 protein is CASSFSDNYEQYF. The DNA for the CDR3 is TGTGCCAGCAGTTTTTCGGACAACTACGAGCAGTACTTC.

The chain has TRBV20-1 and TRBJ1-4; TRBD1 matches 10 bases. CDR1 DFQATT and CDR2 SNEGSKA come from the germline V gene (reference sequence). The CDR3 runs to 17 residues. Trimming took 3 bases from V and 7 from J; bases not matched to a gene: 14. CDR3 loop: CSASIASGTGAGEKLFF. The CDR3 DNA is TGCAGTGCTAGCATCGCCTCCGGGACAGGGGCGGGTGAAAAACTGTTTTTT.

This chain uses TRBV7-2 with TRBJ1-2; a weak D match, TRBD1 (6 bases). The CDR3 extends over 14 amino acids. V lost 5 bases and J lost 2, with 12 bases in between. CDR1 SGHTA and CDR2 FQGNSA come from the germline V gene. The DNA for the CDR3 is TGTGCCAGCAGCCAGGACAGCACAAACTATGGCTACACCTTC. This encodes CASSQDSTNYGYTF.